These T cell receptor beta chains were read from a single sample in a study of human T cells and chemical hapten exposure. From the RACE reads, TCRdb called clonotypes with MiXCR, one entry per CDR3 protein. The table records about 160,000 distinct CDR3 sequences, about 30% of them present only once. Sequenced here: whole blood, sampled in connection with sensitization to the hapten diphenylcyclopropenone (DPC). The receptors shown here come from a woman between 18 and 30 years old with alopecia areata. Some clones in this sample may be carry-over from other donors' samples. Each CDR3 is given with its conserved first and last residue. The D gene is left open where the match is weak. Size tells how often a clone was seen (once, few, many) or the class of an expanded clone, and some rows leave it out.

v_gene	j_gene	d_gene	abundance	CDR3nt	CDR3aa
TRBV2	TRBJ2-1	.	few	TGTGCCAGCAGTCAGGACTCCTTACATGGGGAGCAGTTCTTC	CASSQDSLHGEQFF
TRBV16	TRBJ2-5	.	.	TGTGCCAGCAGCCATGGAGAGACCCAGTACTTC	CASSHGETQYF
TRBV20-1	TRBJ2-7	.	few	TGCAGTGCTAGAGCCCGGGCAGGGTACTCCTACGAGCAGTACTTC	CSARARAGYSYEQYF
TRBV15	TRBJ2-1	.	.	TGTGCCACCAGCAGAGGACGGGGGAGCAGCTCCTACAATGAGCAGTTCTTC	CATSRGRGSSSYNEQFF
TRBV5-6	TRBJ2-3	.	.	TGTGCCAGCAGCTTGGGGCTCCGTGGGGATACGCAGTATTTT	CASSLGLRGDTQYF
TRBV9	TRBJ1-6	TRBD1	many	TGTGCCAGCAGCGGGGGGACAGTACTTTCACCCCTCCACTTT	CASSGGTVLSPLHF
TRBV7-2	TRBJ2-3	TRBD2	few	TGTGCCAGCAGCTTCGGACTAGCAAGTGATACGCAGTATTTT	CASSFGLASDTQYF
TRBV6-2/TRBV6-3	TRBJ2-1	.	few	TGTGCCAGCAGCCCCAGGTATGAGCAGTTCTTC	CASSPRYEQFF
TRBV9	TRBJ2-7	TRBD2	few	TGTGCCAGCAGCGAAACTAGCGGTTCCTACGAGCAGTACTTC	CASSETSGSYEQYF
TRBV6-4	TRBJ2-1	.	few	TGTGCCAGCAGTGACTTCTCCGATGAGCAGTTCTTC	CASSDFSDEQFF
TRBV28	TRBJ1-4	.	.	TGTGCCAGCAGTTTCCGGGCAGGGGTCAATGAAAAACTGTTTTTT	CASSFRAGVNEKLFF
TRBV4-1	TRBJ1-6	.	few	TGCGCCAGCAGCCAAGAGGGGGAACCACCCCTCCACTTT	CASSQEGEPPLHF
TRBV4-1	TRBJ2-1	.	.	TGCGCCAGCAGCCAATACCGAGGGCCCTCCTACAATGAGCAGTTCTTC	CASSQYRGPSYNEQFF
TRBV15	TRBJ2-3	TRBD2	.	TGTGCCACCAGCAAACGGGGGGACACAGATACGCAGTATTTT	CATSKRGDTDTQYF
TRBV29-1	TRBJ1-2	.	few	TGCAGCCCGGAGGGCTACACCTTC	CSPEGYTF
TRBV7-2	TRBJ2-3	TRBD2	.	TGTGCCAGCAGCTTAAAGCTAGCGGGGGAAGCTTACACAGATACGCAGTATTTT	CASSLKLAGEAYTDTQYF
TRBV5-1	TRBJ1-1	.	few	TGCGCCAGCAGCCCCGATGGGGTATTTTCCACTGAAGCTTTCTTT	CASSPDGVFSTEAFF
TRBV7-2	TRBJ1-3	.	.	TGTGCCGGCAGCTTCCCCCCGGGGGACGCTGGAAACACCATATATTTT	CAGSFPPGDAGNTIYF
TRBV15	TRBJ2-6	.	.	TGTGCCACCAGCAGAGATCGGGATAAAACTGGGGCCAACGTCCTGACTTTC	CATSRDRDKTGANVLTF
TRBV18	TRBJ2-1	TRBD1	.	TGTGCCAGCTCGCGGCCGGGACAGGGCGGCAATGAGCAGTTCTTC	CASSRPGQGGNEQFF
TRBV7-2	TRBJ2-7	.	.	TGTGCCAGCAGCTTAGTACGCGAGCAGTACTTC	CASSLVREQYF
TRBV20-1	TRBJ2-5	TRBD1	few	TGCAGTGCCCCCATACAGGGGTTGGAGACCCAGTACTTC	CSAPIQGLETQYF
TRBV27	TRBJ1-1	.	few	TGTGCCAGCAGTTCCGCCCTGGACGGCGAGGAAGCTTTCTTT	CASSSALDGEEAFF
TRBV27	TRBJ2-7	.	few	TGTGCCAGCAGTTTCGGGGGAACCTTTTACGAGCAGTACTTC	CASSFGGTFYEQYF